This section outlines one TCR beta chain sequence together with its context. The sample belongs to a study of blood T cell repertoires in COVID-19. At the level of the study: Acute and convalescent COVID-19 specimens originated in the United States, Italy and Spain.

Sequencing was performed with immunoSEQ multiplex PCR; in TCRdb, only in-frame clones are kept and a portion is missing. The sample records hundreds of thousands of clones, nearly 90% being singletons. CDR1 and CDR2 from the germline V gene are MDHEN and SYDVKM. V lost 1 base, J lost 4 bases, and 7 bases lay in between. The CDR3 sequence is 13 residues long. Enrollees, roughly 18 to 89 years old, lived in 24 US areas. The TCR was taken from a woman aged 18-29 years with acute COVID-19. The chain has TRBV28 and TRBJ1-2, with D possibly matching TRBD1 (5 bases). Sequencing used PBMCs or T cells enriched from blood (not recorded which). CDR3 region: CASSLFQGYGYTF. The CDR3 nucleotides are TGTGCCAGCAGTTTATTCCAGGGCTATGGCTACACCTTC.